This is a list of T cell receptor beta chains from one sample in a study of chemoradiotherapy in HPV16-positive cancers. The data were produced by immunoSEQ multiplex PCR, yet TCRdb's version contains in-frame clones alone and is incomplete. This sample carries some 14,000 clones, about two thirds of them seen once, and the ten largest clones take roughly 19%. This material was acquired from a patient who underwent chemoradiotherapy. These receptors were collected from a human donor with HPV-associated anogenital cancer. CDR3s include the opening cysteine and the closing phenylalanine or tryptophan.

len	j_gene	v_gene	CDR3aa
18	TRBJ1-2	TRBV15	CATSRPADPLRGNYGYTF
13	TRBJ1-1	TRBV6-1	CASSGVGDTEAFF
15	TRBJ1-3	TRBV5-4	CASSFGGTGGNTIYF
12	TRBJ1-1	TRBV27	CASRTGGTEAFF
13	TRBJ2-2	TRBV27	CASSKASTGELFF
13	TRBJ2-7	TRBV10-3	CATGTGLPYEQYF
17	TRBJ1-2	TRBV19	CASSPSTGTGGVYGYTF
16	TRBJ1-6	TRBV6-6	CASNRRRTGYDSPLHF
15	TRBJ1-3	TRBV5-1	CASSFGTTGGNTIYF
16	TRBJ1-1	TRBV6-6	CASRPRDRGLNTEAFF
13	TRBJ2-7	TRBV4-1	CASSQDWGGEQYF
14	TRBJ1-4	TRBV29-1	CSVGPGSANEKLFF
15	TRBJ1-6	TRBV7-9	CASSLTQRSDSPLHF
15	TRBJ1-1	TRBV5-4	CASSPALTVNTEAFF
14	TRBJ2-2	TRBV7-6	CASSFRPEAGELFF
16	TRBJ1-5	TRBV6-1	CASSATGTGFRQPQHF
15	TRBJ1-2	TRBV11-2	CASSLDGGRTGGYTF
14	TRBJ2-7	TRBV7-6	CASSLVGAGREQYF
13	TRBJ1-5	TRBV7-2	CASSLAPNQPQHF
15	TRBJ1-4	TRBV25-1	CASSESLGAWEKLFF
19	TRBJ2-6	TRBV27	CASSLSADRKSLMANVLTF
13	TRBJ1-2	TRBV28	CASSLGSPYGYTF
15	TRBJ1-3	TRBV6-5	CASSYSQGAGNTIYF
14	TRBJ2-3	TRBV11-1	CASSRDRGTDTQYF
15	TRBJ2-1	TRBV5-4	CASSSRDRAYNEQFF
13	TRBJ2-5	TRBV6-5	CASSYSRLGTQYF
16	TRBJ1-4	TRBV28	CASSLFGSATNEKLFF
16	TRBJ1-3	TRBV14	CASSHISGSSGNTIYF
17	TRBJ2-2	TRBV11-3	CASSPPDRGTNTGELFF
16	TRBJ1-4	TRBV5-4	CASGNLGVATNEKLFF
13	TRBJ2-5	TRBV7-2	CASSLGLGKTQYF
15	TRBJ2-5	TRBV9	CASSPRTSLQETQYF
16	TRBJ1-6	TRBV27	CASRFGGVRFGSPLHF
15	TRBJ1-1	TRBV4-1	CASSQDSGGGTEAFF
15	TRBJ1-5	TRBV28	CASSSRGVGNQPQHF
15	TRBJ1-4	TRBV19	CASSVQGHGYEKLFF
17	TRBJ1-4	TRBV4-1	CASSQAGYRVANEKLFF
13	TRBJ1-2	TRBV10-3	CAISESDSYGYTF
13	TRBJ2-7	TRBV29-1	CSVKAGPLGGQYF
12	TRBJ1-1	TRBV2	CASREGRTEAFF
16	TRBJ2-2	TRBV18	CASSPPNKANTGELFF
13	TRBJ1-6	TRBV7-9	CASSQGAKSPLHF
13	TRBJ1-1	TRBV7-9	CASSLDSDTEAFF
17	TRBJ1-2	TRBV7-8	CASSLRDGLRDNNGYTF
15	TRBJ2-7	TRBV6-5	CASSPGTGGVYDRYF
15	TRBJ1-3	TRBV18	CASSFGRSSGNTIYF
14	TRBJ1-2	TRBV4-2	CASSQDFGGDGYTF